The 4 T cell receptor beta chains presented below share a single source sample, sequenced in a study of cytomegalovirus exposure and HLA in healthy donors (dated by TCRdb to about 2017). The library was built by means of the immunoSEQ multiplex PCR assay. For the multiplex PCR, a mixture combining 60 forward primers for TCR Vbeta segments and 13 reverse primers for TCR Jbeta segments was used. What TCRdb holds here is the immuneACCESS table cut down to in-frame rearrangements. Part of the clones is not present; checked against another copy, under half of the missing clones reflect an unresolved V gene, and the others are unexplained. In all, the sample holds roughly 120,000 clones, and over 65% of those were seen once. The ten largest clones add up to around a tenth of the sample. Sequencing was performed on PBMCs. These receptors came from a woman in her 50s in good health and CMV-seropositive.

This chain joins TRBV7-2 and TRBJ1-4; the match to TRBD1 covers 8 bases. The germline gives CDR1 SGHTA, CDR2 FQGNSA. V trimming: 2 bases; J trimming: 5 bases; junction bases outside the gene matches: 10. The CDR3 extends over 17 amino acids. The CDR3 sequence: CASSLSPRDRFNEKLFF. Written as DNA, the CDR3 is TGTGCCAGCAGCTTATCCCCCCGGGACAGGTTCAATGAAAAACTGTTTTTT.

This clone was seen just once. This chain uses TRBV11-1 with TRBJ2-7; 9 nucleotides align to TRBD1. V was clipped by 5 bases and J by 6 bases; unmatched bases: 14. In germline, CDR1 is SGHAT, CDR2 FQDESV (reference sequence). This CDR3 comprises 16 residues. The CDR3 region is CASSPGHGTGIFEQYF. The CDR3 DNA follows: TGTGCCAGCAGCCCGGGGCATGGGACAGGGATTTTCGAGCAGTACTTC.

The chain links TRBV7-2 to TRBJ1-1; TRBD1 aligns across 7 bases. Germline CDR1 SGHTA, CDR2 FQGNSA. Trimming removed 10 bases from V and 10 bases from J; junction bases left unmatched: 18. CDR3 length: 14 residues. This CDR3 is CATNDPGTVLGAFF. CDR3 nucleotide sequence: TGTGCCACCAACGACCCCGGGACAGTGCTTGGAGCTTTCTTT.

The gene calls are TRBV5-6 and TRBJ1-2; D is perhaps TRBD1 (5 bases). V dropped 4 bases and J dropped 6 bases, with 16 bases sitting between them. Germline lookup yields CDR1 SGHDT and CDR2 YYEEEE. CDR3 length: 14 amino acids. The CDR3 protein is CASSPWAAGNGYTF. Here the CDR3 DNA reads TGTGCCAGCAGCCCATGGGCGGCAGGGAATGGCTACACCTTC.